One sample yielded the 20 T cell receptor beta chains listed below, sequenced in a study of cytomegalovirus exposure and HLA in healthy donors. In the PCR, 60 Vbeta and 13 Jbeta primers were used. Measured with immunoSEQ multiplex PCR; TCRdb has only the in-frame clones, and not every one. The data hold more than 55,000 clones, with about 74% observed a single time. The specimen sequenced was PBMCs. These receptors originate from a woman aged 55-70 years in good health and CMV-seropositive.

The rearrangement links TRBV30 to TRBJ2-6; D not resolved. The V gene's germline CDR1 is GTSNPN and CDR2 SVGIG (reference sequence). The CDR3 covers 15 residues. The V gene lost 0 bases and the J gene lost 0 bases, with 6 bases spanning the gap. CDR3 region: CAWSVHRSGANVLTF. The CDR3 nucleotides read TGTGCCTGGAGTGTACATCGCTCTGGGGCCAACGTCCTGACTTTC.

The J gene is TRBJ2-2, the V gene TRBV19, with no clear D. The ends were cut back, 5 bases at V and 4 bases at J, with 11 bases in the middle. Germline V gives CDR1 LNHDA, CDR2 SQIVND (reference sequence). The CDR3 totals 14 residues. This CDR3 reads CASSVARGTGELFF. The CDR3 DNA reads as TGTGCCAGTAGTGTCGCCCGAGGCACCGGGGAGCTGTTTTTT.

This sequence joins TRBV2 and TRBJ1-5, with TRBD1 matching over 7 bases. This CDR3 contains 15 residues. The trim removed 5 bases at V and 0 bases at J, leaving 4 bases unmatched. Germline assignment: CDR1 SNHLY and CDR2 FYNNEI. The DNA for the CDR3 is TGTGCCAGCAGTCGGACAGGAGCTAGCAATCAGCCCCAGCATTTT. Its protein product is CASSRTGASNQPQHF. Together with reference TRBV2 and TRBJ1-5, the CDR3 gives the full variable domain: EPEVTQTPSHQVTQMGQEVILRCVPISNHLYFYWYRQILGQKVEFLVSFYNNEISEKSEIFDDQFSVERPDGSNFTLKIRSTKLEDSAMYFCASSRTGASNQPQHFGDGTRLSIL.

The gene calls are TRBV19 and TRBJ2-7, with D maybe TRBD1 (5 bases). The CDR3 has 14 amino acids. Germline-derived CDR1 and CDR2 are LNHDA and SQIVND (reference sequence). V lost 6 bases, J lost 1 base, and 13 bases lay in between. CDR3 coding DNA: TGTGCCAGTAGCGAAAGGGGAAAGTCCTACGAGCAGTACTTC. Amino acids: CASSERGKSYEQYF.

V gene TRBV30 combines with J gene TRBJ2-1, with 10 bases matching TRBD2. Germline-derived CDR1 and CDR2 are GTSNPN and SVGIG (reference sequence). The V gene end was trimmed by 1 base and the J gene end by 4 bases; junction bases not matched to a gene: 16. The CDR3 is 19 amino acids. This chain's CDR3 is CAWSDPLWPSGSRYNEQFF. DNA of the CDR3: TGTGCCTGGAGTGACCCCCTATGGCCTAGCGGGAGCAGGTACAATGAGCAGTTCTTC.

The table lists this clone with a few counts. Written as DNA, the CDR3 is TGCGCCAGCAGCCAACCCCAGTGGACAGAATCCTACAATGAGCAGTTCTTC. Encoded protein: CASSQPQWTESYNEQFF. This sequence joins TRBV4-1 and TRBJ2-1, with D tentatively TRBD1 (6 bases). The CDR3 has 17 residues. V gave up 2 bases and J gave up 1 base, with 15 bases separating them. Germline V gene data show CDR1 as MGHRA and CDR2 as YSYEKL.

The chain links TRBV30 to TRBJ2-5; 7 bases are shared with TRBD2. TRBJ2-7 explains the end of the DNA better; the J call may be wrong. The CDR3 covers 12 residues. Germline loops: CDR1 GTSNPN, CDR2 SVGIG (reference sequence). The DNA for the CDR3 is TGTGCCTGGGGGACTATCCCCTACGAGCAGTACTTC. As protein: CAWGTIPYEQYF.

The chain uses TRBV6-5 and TRBJ1-6; no reliable D call. Looked up from germline, CDR1 is MNHEY and CDR2 is SVGAGI. V was shortened by 7 bases and J by 7 bases, with 8 bases between the two germline ends. CDR3 length: 12 amino acids. CDR3 sequence reads: CASKESNSPLHF. In DNA form, the CDR3 reads TGTGCCAGCAAGGAGTCAAATTCACCCCTCCACTTT.

CDR3 bases: TGCAGTGCTAGCGATGGCTACACCTTC. Translating gives CSASDGYTF. This chain uses TRBV20-1 with TRBJ1-2; D gene ambiguous. Germline CDR1 is DFQATT and CDR2 is SNEGSKA (reference sequence). The germline V and J ends were trimmed by 3 bases and 6 bases, with 2 bases remaining between them. CDR3 length: 9 amino acids.

The J gene is TRBJ2-7, the V gene TRBV30; TRBD2 matches at 9 bases. V was clipped by 0 bases and J by 4 bases; unmatched bases: 4. This CDR3 has 14 residues. Germline V gives CDR1 GTSNPN, CDR2 SVGIG (reference sequence). This CDR3 reads CAWSVPSGVYEQYF. Written as DNA, the CDR3 is TGTGCCTGGAGTGTACCTAGCGGGGTGTACGAGCAGTACTTC.

The chain uses TRBV19 and TRBJ2-2; 15 bases are a match to TRBD2. The CDR3 runs to 18 residues. Trimming removed 5 bases from V and 2 bases from J; junction bases left unmatched: 6. Germline lookup yields CDR1 LNHDA and CDR2 SQIVND (reference sequence). CDR3 nucleotides: TGTGCCAGTAGTCCACGGACTAGCGGGAGGGGAAACACCGGGGAGCTGTTTTTT. This sequence encodes CASSPRTSGRGNTGELFF.

The chain employs TRBV11-2 and TRBJ1-4, with D unclear. Trimming removed 2 bases from V and 0 bases from J, with 16 bases in between. CDR3 length: 18 amino acids. The germline CDR1 and CDR2 sequences are SGHAT and FQNNGV. Written as DNA, the CDR3 is TGTGCCAGCAGCTTACAGTTCCCTCAACAGACAACTAATGAAAAACTGTTTTTT. This sequence encodes CASSLQFPQQTTNEKLFF.

This clone was observed a few times. This chain connects TRBV18 to TRBJ1-5; TRBD1 matches at 9 bases. Germline V CDR1 and CDR2: KGHSH, LQKENI. V shed 5 bases, J shed 5 bases, and the junction held 4 bases outside the gene matches. The CDR3 loop spans 14 amino acids. CDR3 sequence: CASSGQGQDQPQHF. The CDR3 nucleotides read TGTGCCAGCTCAGGACAGGGGCAGGATCAGCCCCAGCATTTT.

This clone was counted between two and nine times. The chain employs TRBV6-1 and TRBJ2-5, with 9 bases lining up with TRBD2. Germline V gene data show CDR1 as MNHNS and CDR2 as SASEGT. After removal of 4 bases from V and 0 bases from J, the junction contained 3 bases not matched to a gene. This CDR3 contains 15 residues. The CDR3 loop is CASSGASGDQETQYF. The CDR3 DNA is TGTGCCAGCAGTGGGGCTAGCGGGGACCAAGAGACCCAGTACTTC.

V is TRBV30 and J is TRBJ2-1; 10 bases agree with TRBD2. CDR3 size: 16 residues. The ends lost 1 base at V and 3 bases at J; junction bases unmatched: 6. Germline V lookup: CDR1 GTSNPN, CDR2 SVGIG (reference sequence). Written as DNA, the CDR3 is TGTGCCTGGAGTGCAAGGACTAGCGGATACTACAATGAGCAGTTCTTC. Protein sequence: CAWSARTSGYYNEQFF.

This clone came up a few times. The chain carries TRBV7-9 and TRBJ1-3; 7 nucleotides align to TRBD1. Germline values: CDR1 SEHNR, CDR2 FQNEAQ (reference sequence). The CDR3 covers 13 residues. The V gene end was trimmed by 6 bases and the J gene end by 2 bases; junction bases not matched to a gene: 1. CDR3 in DNA: TGTGCCAGCAGACAGGGGACTGGAAACACCATATATTTT. As protein: CASRQGTGNTIYF.

The V gene is TRBV11-1, the J gene TRBJ2-2; D unclear. Trimming removed 1 base from V and 3 bases from J, with 6 bases in between. The CDR3 is 14 residues long. CDR1 and CDR2 from the germline V gene are SGHAT and FQDESV (reference sequence). The CDR3, as DNA: TGTGCCAGCAGCTTAGAGAGTTACACCGGGGAGCTGTTTTTT. It translates to CASSLESYTGELFF.

V usage is TRBV7-9 and J usage is TRBJ2-1, with 7 bases that match TRBD2. The CDR3 sequence is 13 residues long. J gave up 9 bases and V 1 base, and 3 bases lay outside the gene matches. CDR1 is SEHNR and CDR2 is FQNEAQ in the germline V gene (reference sequence). The CDR3: CASSLGGGTEQFF. The CDR3 region has the DNA TGTGCCAGCAGCTTAGGGGGGGGGACTGAGCAGTTCTTC.

This clone was observed a single time. The rearrangement joins TRBV9 to TRBJ2-3, with 7 bases lining up with TRBD2. Germline lookup yields CDR1 SGDLS and CDR2 YYNGEE. The trim removed 7 bases at V and 4 bases at J, leaving 12 bases unmatched. The CDR3 length is 15 residues. The chain's CDR3 is CASQQLGLAADTQYF. The CDR3 nucleotides are TGTGCCAGCCAGCAACTGGGGCTAGCGGCAGATACGCAGTATTTT.

The chain is built from TRBV6-5 and TRBJ2-3; TRBD2 matches 10 bases. V shed 4 bases and J 1 base; nucleotides not matched to a gene: 5. Germline V gives CDR1 MNHEY, CDR2 SVGAGI. The CDR3 is 16 residues long. Here the CDR3 DNA reads TGTGCCAGCAGTTTCACCGGGACTAGCGGCACAGATACGCAGTATTTT. Translation: CASSFTGTSGTDTQYF.